The 23 T cell receptor beta chains below all came from one sample that was sequenced in a study of cytomegalovirus exposure and HLA in healthy donors. The table came from immunoSEQ multiplex PCR; TCRdb's copy has only in-frame clones and leaves some out. This sample has 150,000 or so clones, with 70% to 90% found just once. The specimen was PBMCs. The receptor source for this set is a man aged 18 to 30 in good health and CMV-seropositive.

The rearrangement links TRBV10-3 to TRBJ1-2; D is possibly TRBD1 (5 bases). This CDR3 contains 13 residues. The V and J ends lost 6 bases and 2 bases respectively, with 10 bases between them. CDR1 and CDR2 (germline): ENHRY, SYGVKD. In DNA form, the CDR3 reads TGTGCCATCAGAGGAGGGGACAACTATGGCTACACCTTC. Encoded protein: CAIRGGDNYGYTF.

The chain links TRBV29-1 to TRBJ1-1; a weak D match, TRBD1 (5 bases). Trimming took off 5 bases at V and 4 bases at J, with 20 bases between the two ends. The CDR3 consists of 15 residues. CDR1 SQVTM and CDR2 ANQGSEA come from the germline V gene. The CDR3 DNA reads as TGCAGCGTTCGGGGGTTGCAGGGACTCGGCACTGAAGCTTTCTTT. Translating it yields CSVRGLQGLGTEAFF.

The gene calls are TRBV21-1 and TRBJ2-1; TRBD1 is the table's D call and was not checked against the DNA. TRBV21-1 is reported as a pseudogene. The CDR3 spans 17 residues. CDR3 sequence: CASSKAGQGSRKDEQFF. CDR3 nucleotide sequence: TGTGCCAGCAGCAAAGCGGGACAGGGAAGTAGGAAAGATGAGCAGTTCTTC.

The chain couples TRBV6-5 to TRBJ2-2, with 10 bases that match TRBD1. After removal of 4 bases from V and 5 bases from J, the junction contained 7 bases not matched to a gene. The CDR3 runs to 16 residues. Germline CDR1 is MNHEY and CDR2 is SVGAGI. The CDR3 sequence: CASSSTGQGGTGELFF. CDR3 nucleotide sequence: TGTGCCAGCAGTTCGACCGGACAGGGGGGAACCGGGGAGCTGTTTTTT.

The chain links TRBV19 to TRBJ1-6; D is perhaps TRBD1 (6 bases). The germline V gene has CDR1 LNHDA and CDR2 SQIVND (reference sequence). This CDR3 is 15 amino acids long. V dropped 3 bases and J dropped 14 bases, with 20 bases sitting between them. The DNA for the CDR3 is TGTGCCAGTAGTATTGTCCCGGACAGCCGGGGGGCCCTCCACTTT. This encodes CASSIVPDSRGALHF.

This chain joins TRBV7-2 and TRBJ1-5; TRBD1 matches at 9 bases. J lost 6 bases, V lost 1 base, and 7 bases had no gene match. The germline V gene has CDR1 SGHTA and CDR2 FQGNSA. The CDR3 length is 16 residues. The CDR3 bases are TGTGCCAGCAGCTTAGACGGACAGGGGTGGGGTCAGCCCCAGCATTTT. Translated: CASSLDGQGWGQPQHF. Combining the CDR3 with reference TRBV7-2 and TRBJ1-5 gives the whole variable domain GAGVSQSPSNKVTEKGKDVELRCDPISGHTALYWYRQSLGQGLEFLIYFQGNSAPDKSGLPSDRFSAERTGGSVSTLTIQRTQQEDSAVYLCASSLDGQGWGQPQHFGDGTRLSIL.

The rearrangement joins TRBV6-5 to TRBJ2-5, with D possibly being TRBD2 (5 bases). The CDR3 extends over 13 amino acids. CDR1 is MNHEY and CDR2 is SVGAGI in the germline V gene. V was clipped by 5 bases and J by 5 bases, with 12 bases between them. CDR3 DNA sequence: TGTGCCAGCAGTCAGGAGGAGAGGGAGACCCAGTACTTC. It codes for CASSQEERETQYF.

The rearrangement joins TRBV5-1 to TRBJ1-5, with D perhaps matching TRBD1 (5 bases). The germline V gene has CDR1 SGHRS and CDR2 YFSETQ. Trimming stripped 8 bases from V and 2 bases from J, with 11 bases between. The CDR3 spans 13 residues. This chain's CDR3 is CARQGGGNQPQHF. The CDR3 bases are TGCGCCAGGCAGGGAGGGGGCAATCAGCCCCAGCATTTT.

V usage is TRBV7-3 and J usage is TRBJ2-1; 9 nucleotides align to TRBD2. This CDR3 is 17 amino acids long. V shed 2 bases and J 0 bases; nucleotides not matched to a gene: 5. CDR1 is SGHTA, CDR2 FQGTGA, per germline. CDR3 sequence reads: CASSLVAGGGSYNEQFF. The CDR3 nucleotides are TGTGCCAGCAGCTTAGTCGCGGGAGGGGGCTCCTACAATGAGCAGTTCTTC.

This clone was observed a single time. V usage is TRBV4-1 and J usage is TRBJ2-2, with 13 bases lining up with TRBD2. This CDR3 contains 21 residues. Trimming cost V 3 bases and J 4 bases; bases outside gene matches: 17. Germline CDR1 and CDR2: MGHRA and YSYEKL. DNA of the CDR3: TGCGCCAGCAGCCAGAGCCCGGGACTAGCGGGAAATATGGCGATCACCGGGGAGCTGTTTTTT. Its protein is CASSQSPGLAGNMAITGELFF.

This rearrangement joins TRBV27 to TRBJ2-7; weak D call: TRBD2 (6 bases). Trimming stripped 6 bases from V and 4 bases from J, with 16 bases between. There are 14 residues in the CDR3. Looked up from germline, CDR1 is MNHEY and CDR2 is SMNVEV (reference sequence). CDR3 sequence reads: CASSQGDFPYEQYF. In DNA form, the CDR3 reads TGTGCCAGCAGCCAAGGGGACTTTCCTTACGAGCAGTACTTC.

The V gene is TRBV7-6, the J gene TRBJ2-2, with 8 bases identical to TRBD1. The V segment lost 2 bases and the J segment 4 bases; nucleotides outside the gene matches: 6. The CDR3 has 16 residues. Germline V gene data show CDR1 as SGHVS and CDR2 as FNYEAQ. Written as DNA, the CDR3 is TGTGCCAGCAGCTTACTGGACAGGGCGACCACCGGGGAGCTGTTTTTT. It codes for CASSLLDRATTGELFF.

The chain carries TRBV19 and TRBJ1-5; D is possibly TRBD1 (5 bases). CDR1 is LNHDA and CDR2 is SQIVND in the germline V gene (reference sequence). Between the trimmed V and J ends, which lost 9 bases and 5 bases, there was a span of 17 bases. CDR3 size: 14 residues. The CDR3, as DNA: TGTGCCAGCAGCCTGACAGTTTGGCATCAGCCCCAGCATTTT. It specifies CASSLTVWHQPQHF.

The chain uses TRBV2 and TRBJ2-4; 10 nucleotides match TRBD2. The CDR3 has 13 amino acids. V was clipped by 8 bases and J by 15 bases; unmatched bases: 13. Germline V CDR1 and CDR2: SNHLY, FYNNEI. CDR3 nucleotide sequence: TGTGCCAGCCGGCTAGCGGGGGCCCCCCTTGTGTACTTC. Translation: CASRLAGAPLVYF.

The genes are TRBV19 and TRBJ2-3, with a possible D match to TRBD2 (6 bases). CDR1 is LNHDA, CDR2 SQIVND, per germline (reference sequence). Trimming stripped 6 bases from V and 3 bases from J, with 13 bases between. The CDR3 runs 14 residues. CDR3 bases: TGTGCCAGTAGCCCGGGGGTTTCTACAGATACGCAGTATTTT. Amino acid sequence: CASSPGVSTDTQYF.

The V and J genes are TRBV11-2 and TRBJ2-3; 11 nucleotides agree with TRBD2. The length of the CDR3 is 15 residues. Germline V gene lookup returns CDR1 SGHAT and CDR2 FQNNGV. V lost 3 bases to trimming and J lost 4 bases; unmatched junction nucleotides: 3. This CDR3 reads CASSFLLAGADTQYF. The CDR3 DNA reads TGTGCCAGCAGCTTCCTACTAGCGGGAGCAGATACGCAGTATTTT.

The chain couples TRBV7-4 to TRBJ2-7; 11 positions agree with TRBD2. With 1 base clipped from V and 4 bases from J, the junction kept 9 bases outside the gene matches. From germline, CDR1 is SGHVT and CDR2 SQSDAQ. CDR3 length: 17 residues. The CDR3 loop reads CASSLELAGGLGYEQYF. CDR3 sequence (DNA): TGTGCCAGCAGCTTAGAGTTAGCGGGAGGGCTCGGGTACGAGCAGTACTTC.

The genes are TRBV4-3 and TRBJ2-1; the D is unclear. Germline CDR1 reads LGHNA; CDR2 reads YSLEER. Trimming shortened V by 4 bases and J by 7 bases, and 5 bases separated the two germline ends. CDR3 length equals 11 residues. CDR3 region: CASSLSNEQFF. DNA for the CDR3: TGCGCCAGCAGCCTCTCGAATGAGCAGTTCTTC.

CDR3 amino acids: CASSPTGGAFEKLFF. CDR3 bases: TGTGCCAGTAGCCCCACAGGGGGCGCATTTGAAAAACTGTTTTTT. The chain combines TRBV19 with TRBJ1-4, with TRBD1 matching 9 bases. The CDR3 consists of 15 residues. J lost 7 bases, V lost 6 bases, and 9 bases had no gene match. The germline V gene has CDR1 LNHDA and CDR2 SQIVND (reference sequence).

The chain recombines TRBV19 with TRBJ1-2; the match to TRBD1 covers 8 bases. V lost 6 bases and J lost 4; bases outside the gene matches: 13. The CDR3 is 16 amino acids. Per germline, CDR1 LNHDA and CDR2 SQIVND (reference sequence). The chain's CDR3 is CASSPGTGREIYGYTF. CDR3 DNA: TGTGCCAGTAGCCCTGGGACAGGCCGAGAGATCTATGGCTACACCTTC.

The chain has TRBV7-8 and TRBJ2-3; perhaps TRBD1 as D (5 bases). The germline V gene has CDR1 SGHVS and CDR2 FQNEAQ. V shed 6 bases and J shed 0 bases, with 16 bases lying between them. CDR3 length equals 16 residues. The CDR3 coding sequence is TGTGCCAGCAGTGATACAGGAGTCCCCAGCACAGATACGCAGTATTTT. This sequence encodes CASSDTGVPSTDTQYF.

This clone was recorded many times. The chain couples TRBV19 to TRBJ1-4; 12 bases line up with TRBD1. The germline V gene encodes CDR1 LNHDA and CDR2 SQIVND (reference sequence). This CDR3 comprises 14 residues. The V gene end was trimmed by 4 bases and the J gene end by 6 bases; junction bases not matched to a gene: 0. The CDR3 sequence: CASSRDRGHEKLFF. In DNA form, the CDR3 reads TGTGCCAGTAGTAGGGACAGGGGGCATGAAAAACTGTTTTTT.

This rearrangement joins TRBV9 to TRBJ1-6; TRBD1 matches at 8 bases. The V gene's germline CDR1 is SGDLS and CDR2 YYNGEE. The CDR3 contains 15 residues. Germline trimming cut 2 bases from V and 10 bases from J; bases unmatched to any gene: 8. DNA for the CDR3: TGTGCCAGCAGCGTTACGACAGGGGCTATATCACCCCTCCACTTT. Encoded protein: CASSVTTGAISPLHF.